The T cell receptor (beta chain) described here comes from a study of blood T cells in healthy people across ages. Samples had at least 6 million PBMCs isolated from them. The use of a sample-barcoded 5' primer and a J-beta primer mix characterized a second PCR of 7 to 11 cycles. TCRdb re-called the 5' RACE reads with MiXCR, one entry per CDR3 protein. The sample holds roughly 800,000 distinct CDR3 sequences; over 45% are singletons and the top ten take about 20%. General observations from the study: Long-lived donors carried more naive CD4+ cells and greater diversity than aged donors. Per million T cells, TCR beta diversity dropped roughly linearly as age increased.

This clonotype was counted between two and nine times. Its antigen remains unknown. This receptor was taken from a man between 25 and 39 years old in good health. Sequencing used blood.

CDR3 residues: CASSLVGSLWYEQYF. The DNA for the CDR3 is TGTGCCAGCAGCTTAGTGGGTTCACTGTGGTACGAGCAGTACTTC. The V call is TRBV7-2, the J call TRBJ2-7; D uncertain. The CDR3 length is 15 residues. CDR1 SGHTA and CDR2 FQGNSA come from the germline V gene. V was clipped by 1 base and J by 4 bases, with 14 bases between them.